This record looks at one T cell receptor (beta chain) sequence and its context. No antigen is known for it. Measured from the cysteine to the phenylalanine, the CDR3 is 12 residues long. No coding sequence is recorded. Via the germline V gene, CDR1 is SGHTA and CDR2 FQGNSA. The reads were generated on an Illumina HiSeq 2000. The TCR beta cDNA libraries were made using 5'RACE template switching, a step that added both a universal primer site and unique molecular identifiers. cDNA synthesis was primed from the TCR beta constant segment and was followed by two successive PCR amplification steps. As for the original processing: MIGEC was used to demultiplex reads and group reads by UMI, and MiTCR was used to assemble and quantify clonotypes. To exclude erroneous sequences, any TCR cDNA sequence not supported by at least two reads was discarded. The tcR package was used for downstream repertoire analysis, with clonotypes matched between fractions based on CDR3 nucleotide sequence plus V segment. VDJmatch was used to annotate antigen specificity against VDJdb, with one amino acid substitution allowed in CDR3. Following reprocessing of the reads by TCRdb, the data hold one row per CDR3 protein sequence and no DNA is available. TCRdb, not the original authors, processed these V and J calls. This sample's table lists hundreds of thousands of distinct CDR3 sequences. Of the sample, under 4.5% falls within the top ten clones.

This entry belongs to a study of T cells expressing NK-cell markers (dated by TCRdb to 2020 to 2021). About the investigation overall: Three sorted T-cell subsets (CD3+CD56+NKG2C+, CD3+CD56+NKG2C- and CD3+CD56-NKG2C+) from roughly eight donors had their TCR beta-chain repertoires profiled. The eight sequenced donors were randomly selected healthy volunteers, three men and five women. Sequencing of the libraries produced 2 x 150 bp reads on Illumina HiSeq 2000/2500, MiSeq or NextSeq. Of the eight sequenced donors, seven were found to be HCMV-seropositive and one was found to be HCMV-seronegative. Findings and caveats that apply to the study as a whole: In several donors, the dominant CD3+CD56+NKG2C+ clonotypes were found to rank among the top 10 CD8+ clonotypes and to make up roughly 1.0-7.5% of CD8+ T cells. Those dominant clonotypes were again the most abundant among CD3+CD56-NKG2C+ cells in four donors, at roughly 28.3-60.1%. It remained unclear whether the expanded NKG2C-expressing T cell clones were specific for HCMV antigens.

HCMV-specific IgG was detected in serum with a commercial ELISA kit to determine HCMV serostatus. Peripheral blood mononuclear cells were isolated from blood by Ficoll density gradient centrifugation. Sequences were obtained from blood T cells: a sorted CD56 or NKG2C T cell subset, CD4+ or CD8+ T cells, or bulk PBMC T cells (not recorded which). The source of this sequence is a man younger than 35 in good health. Donor details come from another sample of the same person, matched by shared clones. The V gene is TRBV7-2 and the J gene is TRBJ1-1; there is no DNA to check the TCRdb D call of TRBD1. The CDR3: CASSPRQGLAFF.